Listed below are T cell receptor beta chains from one sample, sequenced in a study of blood T cell repertoires in COVID-19. Only in-frame clones appear in the TCRdb table, and some are missing; sequencing was by immunoSEQ multiplex PCR. The repertoire holds 150,000 to 200,000 clones, with 70% to 85% as singletons. The source material was PBMCs or T cells enriched from blood (not recorded which). These receptors were obtained from a man aged 50-60 years who had recovered from COVID-19. Each CDR3 is given with its conserved first and last residue. The D gene is left open where the match is weak.

TRBV7-2 | NA | 14 | CASSATRAKNIQYF
TRBV5-6 | NA | 15 | CASSLGAAPWETQYF
TRBV5-4 | NA | 15 | CASSLQYRADQPQHF
TRBV20-1 | TRBD2 | 15 | CSASSSGVLADTQYF
TRBV2 | NA | 13 | CASRKDTDSPLHF
TRBV2 | TRBD1 | 16 | CASSEATGVANEKLFF
TRBV7-9 | TRBD1 | 15 | CASRSGGSRNEKLFF
TRBV5-5 | NA | 16 | CASSYRVQTVWDEQFF
TRBV30 | NA | 11 | CAGEQDTEAFF
TRBV10-1 | TRBD1 | 16 | CASSPTRQGGAYEQYF
TRBV10-3 | TRBD1 | 13 | CAISGTGQAEAFF
TRBV7-8 | NA | 14 | CASSLTTSGGGYTF
TRBV7-9 | NA | 12 | CASSRTAYEQYF
TRBV9 | TRBD1 | 15 | CASSVGTGGPYEQYF
TRBV14 | NA | 18 | CASSQDFLGAASGDTQYF
TRBV29-1 | TRBD1 | 13 | CSARRTGNYGYTF
TRBV2 | NA | 16 | CASEEGLEAGGKTQYF
TRBV12-3/TRBV12-4 | NA | 12 | CATHLRFGELFF
TRBV6-1 | NA | 14 | CASSEWGDNQPQHF
TRBV7-3 | NA | 13 | CASSLAGLAEAFF
TRBV6-5 | NA | 15 | CASSLRGGPYNEQFF
TRBV3-1/TRBV3-2 | TRBD1 | 14 | CASSRQGQGHGYTF
TRBV2 | NA | 14 | CASSGGRGGTEAFF
TRBV2 | NA | 13 | CASREQLQRGYTF
TRBV2 | NA | 15 | CASGKAGNMNTEAFF
TRBV7-3 | NA | 14 | CASSLGLPPYEQYF
TRBV11-2 | NA | 13 | CASSSREPSEAFF
TRBV4-1 | NA | 15 | CASSQPRDLGNTIYF
TRBV5-1 | NA | 13 | CASRDTANYGYTF
TRBV5-1 | TRBD1 | 18 | CASSPARLGTEVTGGYTF
TRBV7-9 | TRBD1 | 15 | CASSTGTEKDQPQHF
TRBV19 | NA | 18 | CASSPSWGGGGGNQPQHF
TRBV7-9 | NA | 19 | CASSLAKRSTERYNSPLHF
TRBV30 | NA | 12 | CAWRAGWDIQYF
TRBV12-3/TRBV12-4 | NA | 11 | CASSPSTEAFF
TRBV3-1/TRBV3-2 | NA | 12 | CASSQDSHGYTF
TRBV19 | NA | 12 | CASMADYNEQFF
TRBV2 | TRBD2 | 15 | CASSERPSGGYEQYF
TRBV28 | TRBD2 | 16 | CASSFSGGPYTGELFF
TRBV19 | NA | 13 | CASIPGRGYGYTF
TRBV15 | NA | 16 | CATSREAANSYQPQHF
TRBV18 | NA | 13 | CASSPRAGETQYF
TRBV6-1 | TRBD2 | 16 | CASSERGTSVPDTQYF